This T cell receptor (beta chain) came from a study of blood T cells in healthy people across ages. General study results and limits: Leaving the PBMCs unsorted stopped any conclusive comparison of naive versus antigen-experienced cells. Possibly confounding the expanded clonotype changes was the fact that donor CMV status was unknown.

The CDR3 loop spans 12 amino acids. Trimming shortened V by 7 bases and J by 5 bases, and 11 bases separated the two germline ends. CDR1 is MNHEY and CDR2 is SVGAGI in the germline V gene. Primers used in a second PCR of roughly 6 to 11 cycles were a sample-barcoded 5' primer and a J-beta primer mix. Every cDNA was tagged by a template-switch adaptor with 12 random nucleotides. Each CDR3 protein gets one entry after TCRdb re-called the 5' RACE reads with MiXCR. Of approximately 820,000 distinct CDR3 sequences detected, under 45% appear once; the ten largest clones hold approximately 19%. On this clonotype: Its antigen is undetermined.

The source is a man in his 60s in good health. V usage is TRBV6-5 and J usage is TRBJ1-2, with unresolved D. Source material: blood. The CDR3 DNA reads TGTGCCAGCACCTTGGTAGGGTATGGCTACACCTTC. This sequence encodes CASTLVGYGYTF.